Below, one TCR beta chain is given with its context. The target of this receptor is not known. No quality values exist for individual bases; no much larger clone is one base distant. This sample was taken from a study of cytomegalovirus exposure and HLA in healthy donors (dated by TCRdb to about 2017). Some background on the complete study: In an earlier analysis of approximately 640 of the donors, around 300 Gb of sequence data and some 100 million unique TCR beta sequences from roughly 200 million T cells were reported. The number of typed donors differed by locus: roughly 629-630 for A, B, C, DRB1 and DQB1; some 500 for DQA1; around 580 for DPA1; and roughly 450 for DPB1. A later analysis re-analyzed previously published TCR beta repertoires from 500 to 700 donors and added high-resolution HLA genotyping to study TCR occurrence patterns. To predict cytomegalovirus infection status, the study combined high-throughput TCR immunosequencing, statistical association of individual TCRs with disease status, and machine learning. The study aimed to test whether cataloging public T cell receptors could reveal signatures of past pathogen exposure. In a later genetic analysis, genome-wide SNP genotypes for about 55% of the 666 donors were used, and that subset was treated as a discovery cohort. Among almost 400 genotyped donors of the cohort, an average of 235,054 unique TCR beta nucleotide sequences were sequenced per donor, roughly 20% of them non-productive. In the later analysis, no new phenotypic data were used to find candidate immune exposures; instead, reliance was placed on TCR beta sequences and their occurrence across donors. Of the roughly 400 genotyped donors, less than 85% were placed in the genetic ancestry cluster associated with self-reported Caucasian donors. An earlier analysis of approximately 640 of the donors applied high-throughput TCR beta sequencing to assess whether each TCR beta V gene segment acted as functional or pseudogenic. Five DR-DQ haplotypes were treated as single units for association and clustering because of strong linkage in the cohort. Donor age, sex, ethnicity and CMV serostatus were collected together with the repertoire data. An early release that covered 500 to 800 HLA-typed donors contained approximately 320 gigabases of sequencing data and 85 million to 100 million unique TCR sequences. Both class I and class II loci were covered by HLA typing, at four-digit resolution. Every repertoire in the discovery cohort had been generated on one and the same sequencing platform. In addition to the first cohort of 650 to 750 subjects, a separate validation cohort of around 110 different subjects was used. The T cell repertoires of roughly 660 subjects were profiled by immunosequencing and related to cytomegalovirus serostatus. Study-wide conclusions, independent of this receptor: A further reported finding was that TCR beta sequences accurately predicted the HLA-A and HLA-B alleles for most subjects in the first cohort. Because counts were too low, 15 to 20 rarely observed V segments, including chromosome 9 orphons, were excluded from the earlier analysis of around 590 of the donors. The authors suggested that the approach could potentially be generalized to other disease states and immunological phenotypes. Assigning TCR associations to individual alleles was difficult when HLA alleles, especially DR and DQ, strongly co-occurred. According to a later analysis, TCR association rates differed among HLA loci, with DRB1 alleles showing the most associated TCRs and HLA-C alleles showing the fewest. In a later genetic analysis, a missense DCLRE1C variant was associated with V-gene and J-gene trimming of TCR beta chains, and the association was replicated in an independent cohort. The sequencing pipeline was judged likely to have produced a cluster of highly shared sequence variants as a technical artifact. In this cohort, only TCR beta chains were sequenced, and detectable features were limited by the absence of alpha or paired-chain data. A later genetic analysis reported fewer N-insertions in productive TCRs among donors in an Asian-associated ancestry cluster than the roughly 640-donor mean. The classifier was reported to diagnose cytomegalovirus status with high specificity and sensitivity in both the original cohort and the validation cohort. In a later analysis, HLA-associated TCR beta chains showed more clonal expansion and lower generation probabilities than non-associated chains that were equally common. In the study, approximately 150 TCR beta chains were listed as associated with cytomegalovirus. In vitro tests confirmed that a few of the cytomegalovirus-associated TCR beta chains recognize cytomegalovirus antigens. Immune exposure information for the cohort was limited to CMV serostatus. In a later analysis, most CMV-associated TCR beta chains were found to appear HLA-restricted, with HLA associations seemingly driven largely by CMV exposure. Because HLA typing was unavailable for some donors at each locus, only the typed subset was used in association tests. Linkage disequilibrium might explain the correlated functional status among segregating V segments, but an unknown experimental factor could not be excluded. Presence/absence analyses assumed roughly uniform sequencing depth across donors, an assumption that may not hold. At a false discovery rate of 0.05, a later analysis linked some 18,000 TCR beta sequences to specific HLA alleles. In an earlier analysis of around 600 of the donors, most TCR beta V segments appeared in productive rearrangements about 87% or about 30% of the time, broadly matching IMGT annotations. While some public TCRs were present in many individuals, most TCR sequences turned up only very rarely across donors. Because the 87-base-pair reads could not distinguish some IMGT-functional V segments, including TRBV6-2 and TRBV6-3, those segments were excluded. According to a later analysis, parvovirus B19, influenza, CMV and Epstein-Barr virus appeared linked to several top co-occurrence clusters.

Receptor libraries were prepared by the immunoSEQ multiplex PCR assay. For the multiplex PCR, a mixture combining 60 forward primers for TCR Vbeta segments and 13 reverse primers for TCR Jbeta segments was used. Amplification of the CDR3 region of rearranged TCR beta genes was performed with a multiplex PCR assay on genomic DNA. Amplified TCR beta libraries were sequenced as 87-base-pair reads on the Illumina HiSeq System. For the original study's pipeline: A later analysis tallied about 77 million unique TCR beta chains across the 610 or so repertoires, and some 10 million of those chains were shared by two or more donors. Raw reads were error-corrected and collapsed into unique sequences with a nearest-neighbor algorithm that merged closely related sequences to remove PCR and sequencing errors. To assign V, D and J gene segments, CDR3 sequences were aligned to IMGT reference sequences. For a sequence to be retained, a match of at least six nucleotides to both a V gene segment and a J gene segment was required. A rearrangement counted as productive if the CDR3 had no stop codons and remained in frame with V and J, and every other rearrangement counted as non-productive. Following IMGT convention, CDR3 was defined as the stretch from the second conserved V-encoded cysteine up to the conserved J-encoded phenylalanine. The earlier analysis of approximately 500 of the donors excluded sequences that lacked an unambiguous match to a single V gene segment. An earlier analysis of a few hundred of the donors called V segments functional above 56.7% productive rearrangements and segregating when the between-donor standard deviation exceeded 5%. To diagnose cytomegalovirus status from the catalog of TCR beta chain sequences, a statistical classification framework was built. In a later analysis, TCR nucleotide sequences were compared against IMGT/GENE-DB human TR gene sequences so that V and J genes could be assigned. A later analysis assigned CDR3 sequences and most-parsimonious VDJ recombination scenarios with the TCRdist pipeline. In a later analysis, each TCR beta chain was defined by its CDR3 amino acid sequence together with its V-gene family, and reads lacking a unique V-gene family were excluded. In a later analysis, around 600 highly shared, low-generation-probability nucleotide sequences were removed to address suspected cross-contamination and a sequencing artifact. A later analysis calculated a clonal expansion index for each public chain from normalized within-repertoire ranks of inferred template counts. In a later analysis, generation probabilities were computed using a VDJ recombination model fitted to out-of-frame rearrangements, and the results were checked against IGoR. Hypergeometric tests were used in a later analysis to score TCR-TCR, TCR-HLA and TCR-CMV co-occurrence, with a repertoire-size bias correction applied to the TCR pairs. A later analysis estimated false discovery rates by permuting HLA or CMV assignments 20 times. In a later analysis, co-occurring TCRs were grouped using DBSCAN, and TCRdist sequence similarity was added for clustering within HLA-allele-positive subsets. Repertoires with fewer than 30,000 or more than 120,000 public chains, plus five repertoires with anomalous nucleotide sharing, were excluded from co-occurrence clustering. The table comes from immuneACCESS by way of TCRdb, which keeps in-frame sequences with V and J called. Part of the clones is missing from these tables; in studies checked, under half for an unresolved V gene and the rest for unknown reasons. D and trimming were read from the DNA, whereas the V and J calls and clone size are those reported in that table. The sample yields about 190,000 clones; roughly 77% were counted once. Together, the top ten hold over 4% of the sample.

The cohort was made up of roughly 670 healthy bone marrow donors. All cohort members were sampled while nominally healthy, although unrecorded immune exposures were likely present. The donor tested CMV seropositive and was one of the 289 seropositive cohort members. A peripheral blood sample was provided by each donor, and peripheral blood mononuclear cells were used for TCR beta sequencing. Genomic DNA extraction from the blood cell samples was performed with the Qiagen DNeasy Blood Extraction Kit. From the germline V gene (reference sequence), CDR1 is SEHNR and CDR2 is FQNEAQ. The cysteine opens and the phenylalanine closes a CDR3 of 14 amino acids. Just CDR3 DNA is preserved here, 42 bases in frame from base 1. V is trimmed back by 0 bases and J by 4 bases, and the junction contains 2 bases that no gene match accounts for.

This clonotype originated in a man aged 30 to 39 in good health and CMV-seropositive. Sequenced input: PBMCs. The chain is made from TRBV7-9 and TRBJ2-5; 7 middle bases align to TRBD2. The CDR3 protein is CASSLAGGRETQYF. The DNA reads as follows: TGTGCCAGCAGCTTAGCCGGGGGGAGAGAGACCCAGTACTTC.